This T cell receptor beta chain was identified in a study of T cell clones after liver transplantation. Sequencing was performed with immunoSEQ multiplex PCR; in TCRdb, only in-frame clones are kept and a portion is missing. The repertoire includes roughly 120,000 clones, roughly nine tenths of them detected once, and around 0.8% sits in the top ten. J gave up 6 bases and V 4 bases, and 7 bases lay outside the gene matches. The germline V gene encodes CDR1 SGHDT and CDR2 YYEEEE. This CDR3 comprises 13 residues. The rearrangement uses TRBV5-6 and TRBJ2-7; TRBD1 matches at 7 bases. The sample in question was CD4+ T cells from blood, obtained 12 months after liver transplant. This sequence originates from a human patient who received a liver transplant. A subset of T cells may come from the graft donor. For the CDR3, the DNA is TGTGCCAGCAGCCGACAGGGCGGAGTCGAGCAGTACTTC. This encodes CASSRQGGVEQYF.